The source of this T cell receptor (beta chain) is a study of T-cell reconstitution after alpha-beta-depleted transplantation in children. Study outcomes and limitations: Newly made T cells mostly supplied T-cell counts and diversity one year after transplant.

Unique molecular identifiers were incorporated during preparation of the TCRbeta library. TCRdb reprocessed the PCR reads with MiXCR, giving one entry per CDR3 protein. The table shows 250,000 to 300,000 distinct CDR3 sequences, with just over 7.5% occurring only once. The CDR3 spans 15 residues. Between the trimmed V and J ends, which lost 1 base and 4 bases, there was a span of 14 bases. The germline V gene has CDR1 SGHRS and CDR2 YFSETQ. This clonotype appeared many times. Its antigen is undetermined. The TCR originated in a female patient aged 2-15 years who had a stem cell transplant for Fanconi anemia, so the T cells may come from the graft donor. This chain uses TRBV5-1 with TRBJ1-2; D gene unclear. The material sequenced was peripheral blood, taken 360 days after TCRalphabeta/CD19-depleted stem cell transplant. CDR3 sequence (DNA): TGCGCCAGCAGCTTGTCCGGGAAGGCCGGCTATGGCTACACCTTC. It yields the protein CASSLSGKAGYGYTF.